This record covers a single T cell receptor (beta chain). Its antigen is as yet unknown. This record belongs to a study of cytomegalovirus exposure and HLA in healthy donors. Study-wide results and limits: Analysis performed later found roughly 17,000 TCR beta sequences associated with HLA alleles at 0.05 false discovery rate. The majority of CMV-associated TCR beta chains were reported as apparently HLA-restricted in a later analysis.

Use of 60 Vbeta and 13 Jbeta primers characterized the PCR. Sequencing was performed with immunoSEQ multiplex PCR; in TCRdb, only in-frame clones are kept and a portion is missing. This table has around 63,000 clones, 80% to 90% appearing once. What was sequenced was PBMCs. The receptor was derived from a woman aged 30 to 39 in good health and CMV-seronegative.

CDR3 in DNA: TGTGCCAGCAGTGCCGGCGCATCAGACACGGCCTATGGCTACACCTTC. Protein product: CASSAGASDTAYGYTF. The chain carries TRBV2 and TRBJ1-2; D remains ambiguous. Trimming stripped 4 bases from V and 4 bases from J, with 19 bases between. Germline V gene lookup returns CDR1 SNHLY and CDR2 FYNNEI. The CDR3 has 16 residues.